This T cell receptor beta chain emerged from a study of naive and memory T cell subsets. Findings and caveats of the study: The RNA method is potentially sensitive to activation and differentiation changes. TCRs were reportedly recovered from both biopsy types, mostly tuberculin test sites.

The CDR3 contains 14 residues. Trimming at V came to 6 bases and at J to 1 base, leaving 3 bases not matched to a gene. Germline lookup yields CDR1 LNHDA and CDR2 SQIVND (reference sequence). This clonotype is medium-sized in the sample. Its matching antigen is unknown. The SP2 primer and nested alpha and beta constant region primers amplified ligated cDNA in four rounds. TCRdb re-derived calls from the UMI-ligation and nested PCR reads in MiXCR, one entry per CDR3 protein. The table lists some 14,000 distinct CDR3 sequences, about 5% of them singletons, with approximately 8.9% in the top ten. As to treatment: skin biopsy from PPD injection site in Mantoux-positive individual. An oligonucleotide containing a UMI was ligated to the 3' end of TCR cDNA. Skin biopsies came from PPD injection sites in Mantoux-positive individuals. Input was about 1 to 1,100 ng of DNase-treated total RNA without cell sorting.

The source material was skin, sampled from a tuberculin skin test site. The chain uses TRBV19 and TRBJ1-1, with TRBD1 matching 9 bases. This clonotype originated in an adult in good health. The CDR3, as DNA: TGTGCCAGTAGCGACAGGGGGGGGAACACTGAAGCTTTCTTT. This codes for CASSDRGGNTEAFF.